This T cell receptor beta chain comes out of a study of blood T cell repertoires in COVID-19. Study as a whole: COVID-19 samples from acute and convalescent phases originated in the United States, Italy and Spain. T cells, B-cell-depleted T cells, or PBMCs provided the cDNA or gDNA that served as material.

The CDR3 contains 17 residues. Trimming cost V 3 bases and J 6 bases, with 20 bases left between them. CDR1 is KGHDR, CDR2 SFDVKD, per germline. The data were produced by immunoSEQ multiplex PCR, yet TCRdb's version contains in-frame clones alone and is incomplete. Here the sample spans about 120,000 clones, 88% being singletons. Sequenced material: peripheral blood. The genes are TRBV24-1 and TRBJ2-1; tentatively, D is TRBD2 (7 bases). The sequence came from a woman aged 45-59 years with active or convalescent COVID-19. For the CDR3, the DNA is TGTGCCACCAGTGATCCCACCGGGGAGGGGGGGGGCAATGAGCAGTTCTTC. This codes for CATSDPTGEGGGNEQFF.